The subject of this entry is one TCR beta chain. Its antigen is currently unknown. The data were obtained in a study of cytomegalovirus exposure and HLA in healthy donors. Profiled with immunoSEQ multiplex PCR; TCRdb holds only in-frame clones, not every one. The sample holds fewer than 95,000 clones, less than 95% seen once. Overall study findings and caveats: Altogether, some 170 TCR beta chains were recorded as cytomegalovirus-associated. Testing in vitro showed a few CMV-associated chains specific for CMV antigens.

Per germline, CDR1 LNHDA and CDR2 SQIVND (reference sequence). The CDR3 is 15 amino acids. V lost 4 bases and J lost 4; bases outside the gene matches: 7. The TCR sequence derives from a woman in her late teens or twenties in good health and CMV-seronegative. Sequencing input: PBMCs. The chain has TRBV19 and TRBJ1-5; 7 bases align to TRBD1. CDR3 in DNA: TGTGCCAGTAGTAGGGGGGACAGAAGGAATCAGCCCCAGCATTTT. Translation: CASSRGDRRNQPQHF.